The rows below give T cell receptor beta chains drawn from one sample of a study of blood T cell repertoires in COVID-19. Generated by immunoSEQ multiplex PCR, the TCRdb table keeps only in-frame clones and is missing some. Of about 190,000 clones listed, 70% to 85% are singletons. Sequenced: peripheral blood. These receptors were collected from a woman aged 45-65 years with acute or convalescent COVID-19. Both conserved end residues are part of each CDR3. A D gene is named only where the DNA matches it firmly. The listing skips clone size in some rows; elsewhere it reads once, few, many or a size class.

d_call	clone_size	v_call	j_call	cdr3_aa	cdr3_nt
TRBD2	.	TRBV30	TRBJ2-2	CACKGLAGLNTGELFF	TGTGCCTGTAAGGGACTAGCGGGGTTAAACACCGGGGAGCTGTTTTTT
.	few	TRBV6-5	TRBJ1-1	CASSPLGGTLAEAFF	TGTGCCAGCAGCCCCCTCGGAGGGACGTTGGCTGAAGCTTTCTTT
.	.	TRBV7-2	TRBJ1-2	CASSYRGGNGYTF	TGTGCCAGCAGCTATCGGGGCGGGAATGGCTACACCTTC
TRBD2	.	TRBV30	TRBJ2-3	CAWSRVLAGVTDTQYF	TGTGCCTGGAGTAGGGTTCTAGCGGGAGTCACAGATACGCAGTATTTT
.	.	TRBV30	TRBJ2-6	CAWSSGWSGANVLTF	TGTGCCTGGTCCTCAGGGTGGTCTGGGGCCAACGTCCTGACTTTC
TRBD1	.	TRBV4-1	TRBJ2-3	CASSQATTGADTQYF	TGCGCCAGCAGCCAAGCTACCACAGGGGCAGATACGCAGTATTTT
TRBD2	.	TRBV7-2	TRBJ2-2	CASSPGALAGGPGELFF	TGTGCCAGCAGCCCAGGAGCCCTAGCGGGGGGGCCCGGGGAGCTGTTTTTT
TRBD2	.	TRBV9	TRBJ2-1	CASSRTSGPYNEQFF	TGTGCCAGCAGTAGGACTAGCGGGCCCTACAATGAGCAGTTCTTC
.	.	TRBV4-1	TRBJ2-7	CASSLRYPSSYEQYF	TGCGCCAGCAGCCTCAGGTACCCCAGCTCCTACGAGCAGTACTTC
TRBD1	.	TRBV28	TRBJ1-5	CASSPKTGIGNQPQHF	TGTGCCAGCAGTCCAAAGACAGGGATAGGCAATCAGCCCCAGCATTTT
.	.	TRBV10-2	TRBJ1-2	CASRDFGGGDYGYTF	TGCGCCAGCAGGGACTTCGGAGGAGGGGACTATGGCTACACCTTC
TRBD2	.	TRBV30	TRBJ2-7	CAWRNRGPGGYEQYF	TGTGCCTGGAGGAACCGGGGACCGGGGGGCTACGAGCAGTACTTC
TRBD1	once	TRBV5-1	TRBJ1-1	CASRAPGQANTEAFF	TGCGCCAGCAGGGCCCCGGGACAGGCGAACACTGAAGCTTTCTTT
.	.	TRBV6-5	TRBJ2-5	CASSRGWGETQYF	TGTGCCAGCAGTAGGGGATGGGGAGAGACCCAGTACTTC
.	.	TRBV5-5	TRBJ1-2	CASSPGTSWGYTF	TGTGCCAGCAGCCCCGGGACTTCCTGGGGCTACACCTTC
.	few	TRBV29-1	TRBJ1-4	CSVEGRGNEKLFF	TGCAGCGTTGAGGGCAGGGGAAATGAAAAACTGTTTTTT
.	.	TRBV7-8	TRBJ1-1	CASSLAGRGNTEAFF	TGTGCCAGCAGCTTAGCGGGTAGAGGGAACACTGAAGCTTTCTTT
.	.	TRBV7-9	TRBJ2-3	CASSLVQSTDTQYF	TGTGCCAGCAGCCTGGTACAGAGCACAGATACGCAGTATTTT
TRBD2	.	TRBV18	TRBJ2-7	CASSPPGLAGDEQYF	TGTGCCAGCTCACCACCGGGACTAGCGGGGGACGAGCAGTACTTC
.	.	TRBV7-8	TRBJ2-2	CASSLTSGVSGELFF	TGTGCCAGCAGCTTGACTTCGGGAGTTTCCGGGGAGCTGTTTTTT
.	.	TRBV2	TRBJ1-1	CASRPMGGFSEAFF	TGTGCCAGCAGGCCAATGGGGGGTTTCTCTGAAGCTTTCTTT
.	.	TRBV5-1	TRBJ2-2	CASSSRLGGRNTGELFF	TGCGCCAGCAGCTCCCGATTGGGGGGGCGGAACACCGGGGAGCTGTTTTTT
.	.	TRBV19	TRBJ2-1	CASRDLAGSSYNEQFF	TGTGCCAGTAGGGACCTCGCGGGGAGCTCCTACAATGAGCAGTTCTTC
.	.	TRBV6-5	TRBJ2-3	CASSPLITDTQYF	TGTGCCAGCAGTCCTCTAATCACAGATACGCAGTATTTT
TRBD1	.	TRBV28	TRBJ2-7	CASGAYRGSIYEQYF	TGTGCCAGCGGGGCGTACAGGGGGTCTATTTACGAGCAGTACTTC
TRBD2	few	TRBV3-1/TRBV3-2	TRBJ2-1	CASSQGTRPAGDEQFF	TGTGCCAGCAGCCAAGGGACTAGGCCCGCGGGGGATGAGCAGTTCTTC
.	.	TRBV30	TRBJ2-7	CAWKNAGYEQYF	TGTGCCTGGAAGAACGCGGGCTACGAGCAGTACTTC
.	.	TRBV7-9	TRBJ2-1	CASSLTTTRPEQFF	TGTGCCAGCAGCTTGACCACTACCCGTCCAGAGCAGTTCTTC
TRBD1	few	TRBV30	TRBJ1-1	CAWRGGNEEAFF	TGTGCCTGGAGAGGGGGCAACGAGGAAGCTTTCTTT
TRBD1	.	TRBV19	TRBJ1-1	CASSGQGLGAEAFF	TGTGCCAGTTCGGGACAGGGATTAGGGGCTGAAGCTTTCTTT
.	.	TRBV7-6	TRBJ1-6	CASSFAGRGGDSPLHF	TGTGCCAGCAGCTTCGCGGGACGGGGAGGCGATTCACCCCTCCACTTT
.	.	TRBV27	TRBJ1-4	CASTPWGGRANEKLFF	TGTGCCAGCACCCCGTGGGGCGGGAGGGCTAATGAAAAACTGTTTTTT
TRBD1	.	TRBV18	TRBJ1-5	CASSPQGAGQPQHF	TGTGCCAGCTCACCTCAGGGGGCGGGGCAGCCCCAGCATTTT
.	many	TRBV6-4	TRBJ2-3	CASSSTGTDTQYF	TGTGCCAGCAGCTCAACAGGGACAGATACGCAGTATTTT
.	once	TRBV6-6	TRBJ2-7	CASSPTQGGNEQYF	TGTGCCAGCAGCCCCACCCAGGGCGGCAACGAGCAGTACTTC
TRBD1	.	TRBV28	TRBJ1-5	CASSLSGQGNNQPQHF	TGTGCCAGCAGTTTATCAGGACAGGGTAACAATCAGCCCCAGCATTTT
TRBD2	few	TRBV7-8	TRBJ2-1	CASGASGWGNEQFF	TGTGCCAGCGGGGCTAGCGGGTGGGGGAATGAGCAGTTCTTC
TRBD2	few	TRBV7-2	TRBJ2-7	CASSLAVAGGNYEQYF	TGTGCCAGCAGCTTAGCTGTGGCGGGGGGTAACTACGAGCAGTACTTC
TRBD2	.	TRBV19	TRBJ2-3	CASSSGYTDTQYF	TGTGCCAGCTCTAGCGGGTACACAGATACGCAGTATTTT
.	.	TRBV28	TRBJ2-1	CASRGSGYNEQFF	TGTGCCAGCAGGGGTAGCGGCTACAATGAGCAGTTCTTC
TRBD1	.	TRBV24-1	TRBJ2-4	CATSEGGQGADKNIQYF	TGTGCCACCAGTGAGGGGGGACAGGGGGCAGACAAAAACATTCAGTACTTC
TRBD1	once	TRBV14	TRBJ2-3	CASSPGTVGDTQYF	TGTGCCAGCAGCCCCGGGACAGTGGGAGATACGCAGTATTTT
TRBD1	.	TRBV25-1	TRBJ2-3	CASSDIHRAGGHTDTQYF	TGTGCCAGCAGTGACATCCACCGGGCAGGGGGCCACACAGATACGCAGTATTTT
TRBD1	few	TRBV15	TRBJ1-1	CATSRGQGAEGTEAFF	TGTGCCACCAGCAGGGGACAGGGGGCGGAGGGCACTGAAGCTTTCTTT
.	few	TRBV2	TRBJ2-3	CASRDALGGGSADTQYF	TGTGCCAGCAGAGACGCGCTCGGTGGGGGGAGTGCAGATACGCAGTATTTT
.	.	TRBV30	TRBJ2-1	CAWKGRPGNNEQFF	TGTGCCTGGAAGGGGAGGCCAGGTAACAATGAGCAGTTCTTC